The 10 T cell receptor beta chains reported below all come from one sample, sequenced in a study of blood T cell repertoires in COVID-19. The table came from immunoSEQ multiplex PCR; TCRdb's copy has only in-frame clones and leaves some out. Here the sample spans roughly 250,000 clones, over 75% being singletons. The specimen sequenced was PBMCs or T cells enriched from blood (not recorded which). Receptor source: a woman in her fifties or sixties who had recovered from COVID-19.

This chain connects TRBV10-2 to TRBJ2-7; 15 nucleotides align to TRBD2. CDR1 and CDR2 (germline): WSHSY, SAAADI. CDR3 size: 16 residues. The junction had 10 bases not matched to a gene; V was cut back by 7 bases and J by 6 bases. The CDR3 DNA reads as TGCGCCAGCACAGACAGGACTAGCGGGAGGGCCGGCGAGCAGTACTTC. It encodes CASTDRTSGRAGEQYF.

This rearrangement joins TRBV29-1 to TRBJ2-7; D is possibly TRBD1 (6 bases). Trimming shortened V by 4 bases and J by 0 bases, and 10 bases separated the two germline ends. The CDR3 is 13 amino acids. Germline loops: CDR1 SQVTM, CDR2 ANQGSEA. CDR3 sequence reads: CSVGTALSYEQYF. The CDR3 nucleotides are TGCAGCGTTGGGACAGCACTCTCCTACGAGCAGTACTTC.

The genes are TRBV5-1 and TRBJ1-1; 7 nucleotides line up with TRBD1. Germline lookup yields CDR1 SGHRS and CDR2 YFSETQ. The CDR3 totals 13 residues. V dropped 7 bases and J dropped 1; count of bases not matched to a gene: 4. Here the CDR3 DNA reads TGCGCCAGCGGGGGACAGCCGAACACTGAAGCTTTCTTT. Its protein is CASGGQPNTEAFF.

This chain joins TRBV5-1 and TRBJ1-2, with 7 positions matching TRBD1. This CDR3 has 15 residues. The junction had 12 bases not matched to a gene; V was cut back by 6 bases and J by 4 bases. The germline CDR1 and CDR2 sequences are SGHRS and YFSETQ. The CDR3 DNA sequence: TGCGCCAGCAAACCGAGGGCAGGGGGTTTCTATGGCTACACCTTC. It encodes CASKPRAGGFYGYTF.

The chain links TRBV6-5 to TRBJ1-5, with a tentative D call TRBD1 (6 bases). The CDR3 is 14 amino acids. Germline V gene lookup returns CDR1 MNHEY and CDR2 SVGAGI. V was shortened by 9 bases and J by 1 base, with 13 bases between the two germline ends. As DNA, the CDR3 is TGTGCCAGTAAAGGACAGTACAGCAATCAGCCCCAGCATTTT. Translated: CASKGQYSNQPQHF.

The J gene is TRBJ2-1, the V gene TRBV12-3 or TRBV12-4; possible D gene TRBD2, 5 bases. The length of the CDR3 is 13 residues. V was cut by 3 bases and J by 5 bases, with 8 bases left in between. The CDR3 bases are TGTGCCAGCAGTTTGAGGAGGAACAATGAGCAGTTCTTC. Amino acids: CASSLRRNNEQFF.

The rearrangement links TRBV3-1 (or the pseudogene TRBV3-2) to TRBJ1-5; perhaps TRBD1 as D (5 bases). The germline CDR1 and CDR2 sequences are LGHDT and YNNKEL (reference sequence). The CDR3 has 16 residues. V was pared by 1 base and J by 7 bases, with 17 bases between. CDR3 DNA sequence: TGTGCCAGCAGCCAAGGACGTGGGGGGGTTACGCAGCCCCAGCATTTT. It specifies CASSQGRGGVTQPQHF.

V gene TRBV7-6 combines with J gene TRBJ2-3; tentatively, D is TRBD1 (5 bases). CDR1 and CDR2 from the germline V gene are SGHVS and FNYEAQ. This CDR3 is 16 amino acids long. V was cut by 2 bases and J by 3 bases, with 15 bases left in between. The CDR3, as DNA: TGTGCCAGCAGCTTACAGCAGGGCTTCGCGACAGATACGCAGTATTTT. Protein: CASSLQQGFATDTQYF.

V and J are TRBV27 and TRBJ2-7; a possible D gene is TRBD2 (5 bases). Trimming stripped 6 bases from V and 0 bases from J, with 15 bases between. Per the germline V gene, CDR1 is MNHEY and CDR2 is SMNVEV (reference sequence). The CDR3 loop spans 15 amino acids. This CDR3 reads CASSPAEVSSYEQYF. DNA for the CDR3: TGTGCCAGCAGCCCGGCGGAGGTGAGCTCCTACGAGCAGTACTTC.

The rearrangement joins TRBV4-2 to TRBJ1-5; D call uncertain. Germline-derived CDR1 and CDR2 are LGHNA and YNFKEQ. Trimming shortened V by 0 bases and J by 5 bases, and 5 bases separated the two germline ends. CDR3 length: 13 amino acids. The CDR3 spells CASSQDLYQPQHF. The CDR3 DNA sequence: TGTGCCAGCAGCCAAGACCTCTATCAGCCCCAGCATTTT.